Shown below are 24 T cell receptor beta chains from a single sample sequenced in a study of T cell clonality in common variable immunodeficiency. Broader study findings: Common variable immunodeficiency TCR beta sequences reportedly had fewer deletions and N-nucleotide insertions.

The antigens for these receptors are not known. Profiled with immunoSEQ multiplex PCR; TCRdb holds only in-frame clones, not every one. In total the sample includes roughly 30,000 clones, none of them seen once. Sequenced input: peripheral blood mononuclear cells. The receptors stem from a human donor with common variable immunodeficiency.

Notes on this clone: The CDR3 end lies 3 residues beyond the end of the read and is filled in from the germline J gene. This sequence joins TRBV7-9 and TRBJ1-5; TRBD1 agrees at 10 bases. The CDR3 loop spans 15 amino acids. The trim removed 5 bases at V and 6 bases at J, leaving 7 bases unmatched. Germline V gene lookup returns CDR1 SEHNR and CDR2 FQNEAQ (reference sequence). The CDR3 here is CASSQGQGGSQPQHF. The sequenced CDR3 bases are TGTGCCAGCAGCCAAGGACAGGGGGGAAGTCAGCCC.

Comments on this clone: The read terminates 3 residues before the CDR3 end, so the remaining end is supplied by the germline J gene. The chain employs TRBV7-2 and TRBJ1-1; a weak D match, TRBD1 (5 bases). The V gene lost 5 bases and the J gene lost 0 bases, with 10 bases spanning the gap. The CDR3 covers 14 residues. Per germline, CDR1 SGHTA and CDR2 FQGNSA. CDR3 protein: CASSPGGVNTEAFF. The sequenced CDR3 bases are TGTGCCAGCAGCCCCGGGGGGGTGAACACTGAA.

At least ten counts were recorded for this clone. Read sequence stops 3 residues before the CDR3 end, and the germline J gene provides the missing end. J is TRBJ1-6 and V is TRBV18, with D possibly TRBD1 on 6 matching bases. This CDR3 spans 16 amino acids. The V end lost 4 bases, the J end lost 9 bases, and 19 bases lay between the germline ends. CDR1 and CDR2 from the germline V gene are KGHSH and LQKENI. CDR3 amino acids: CASSRQVPLDSSPLHF. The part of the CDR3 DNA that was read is TGTGCCAGCTCACGACAGGTGCCATTAGATAGTTCACCC.

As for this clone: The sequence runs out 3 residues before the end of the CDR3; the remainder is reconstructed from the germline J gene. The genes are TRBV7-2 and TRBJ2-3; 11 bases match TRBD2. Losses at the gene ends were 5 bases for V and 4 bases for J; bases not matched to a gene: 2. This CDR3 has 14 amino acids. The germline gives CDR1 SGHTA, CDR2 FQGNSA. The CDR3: CASSLGLAADTQYF. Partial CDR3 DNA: TGTGCCAGCAGCCTGGGACTAGCGGCAGATACG.

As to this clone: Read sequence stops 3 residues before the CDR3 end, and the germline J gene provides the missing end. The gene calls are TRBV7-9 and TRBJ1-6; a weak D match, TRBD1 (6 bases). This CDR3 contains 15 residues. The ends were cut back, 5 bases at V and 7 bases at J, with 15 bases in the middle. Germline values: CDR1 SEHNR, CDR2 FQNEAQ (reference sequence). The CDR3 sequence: CASSPLGGLNSPLHF. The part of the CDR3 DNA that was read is TGTGCCAGCAGCCCTCTCGGGGGGCTGAATTCACCC.

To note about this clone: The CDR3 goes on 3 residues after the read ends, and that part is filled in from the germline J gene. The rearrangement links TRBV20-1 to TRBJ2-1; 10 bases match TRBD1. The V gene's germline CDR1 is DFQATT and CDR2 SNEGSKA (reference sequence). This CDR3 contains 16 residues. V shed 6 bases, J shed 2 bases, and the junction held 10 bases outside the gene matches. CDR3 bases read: TGCAGTGCCCACCGGGACAGGGGTTCCCCCTACAATGAG. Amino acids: CSAHRDRGSPYNE. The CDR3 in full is CSAHRDRGSPYNEQFF.

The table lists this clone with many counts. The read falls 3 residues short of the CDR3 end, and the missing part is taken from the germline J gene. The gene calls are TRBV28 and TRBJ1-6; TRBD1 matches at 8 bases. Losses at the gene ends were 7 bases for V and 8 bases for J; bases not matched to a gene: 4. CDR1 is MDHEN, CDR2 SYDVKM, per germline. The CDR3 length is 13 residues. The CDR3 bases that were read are TGTGCCAGCATGGACAGGGAATATTCACCC. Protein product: CASMDREYSP. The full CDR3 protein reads CASMDREYSPLHF.

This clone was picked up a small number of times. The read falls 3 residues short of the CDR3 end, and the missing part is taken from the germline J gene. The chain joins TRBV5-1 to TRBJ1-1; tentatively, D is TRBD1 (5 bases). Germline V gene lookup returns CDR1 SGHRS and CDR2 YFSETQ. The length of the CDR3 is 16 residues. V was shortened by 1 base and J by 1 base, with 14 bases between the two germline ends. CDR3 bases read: TGCGCCAGCAGCTTGAGAGCGGGGGGAGGGAACACTGAA. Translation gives CASSLRAGGGNTE. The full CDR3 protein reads CASSLRAGGGNTEAFF.

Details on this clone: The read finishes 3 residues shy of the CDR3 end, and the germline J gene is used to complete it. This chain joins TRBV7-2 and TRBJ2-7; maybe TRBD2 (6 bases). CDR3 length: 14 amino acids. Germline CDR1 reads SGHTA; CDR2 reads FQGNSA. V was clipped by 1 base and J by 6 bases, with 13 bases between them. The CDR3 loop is CASSLGGAFSEQYF. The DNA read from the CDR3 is TGTGCCAGCAGCTTAGGCGGGGCGTTCTCCGAG.

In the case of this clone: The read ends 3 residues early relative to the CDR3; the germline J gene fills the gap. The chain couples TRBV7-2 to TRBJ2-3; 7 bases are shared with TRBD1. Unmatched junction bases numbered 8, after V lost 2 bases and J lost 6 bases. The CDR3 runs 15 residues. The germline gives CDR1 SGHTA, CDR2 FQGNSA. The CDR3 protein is CASSLLGGNGDTQYF. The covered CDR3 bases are TGTGCCAGCAGCTTACTAGGGGGCAATGGTGATACG.

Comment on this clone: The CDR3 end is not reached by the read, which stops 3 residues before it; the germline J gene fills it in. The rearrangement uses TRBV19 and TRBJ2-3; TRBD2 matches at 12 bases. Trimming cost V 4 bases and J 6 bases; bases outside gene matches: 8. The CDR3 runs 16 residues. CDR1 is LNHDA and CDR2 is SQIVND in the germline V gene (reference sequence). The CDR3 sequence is CASSKGTSGRLDTQYF. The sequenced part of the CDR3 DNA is TGTGCCAGTAGTAAAGGGACTAGCGGGCGTTTGGATACG. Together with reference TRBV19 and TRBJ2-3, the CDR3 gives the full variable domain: DGGITQSPKYLFRKEGQNVTLSCEQNLNHDAMYWYRQDPGQGLRLIYYSQIVNDFQKGDIAEGYSVSREKKESFPLTVTSAQKNPTAFYLCASSKGTSGRLDTQYFGPGTRLTVL.

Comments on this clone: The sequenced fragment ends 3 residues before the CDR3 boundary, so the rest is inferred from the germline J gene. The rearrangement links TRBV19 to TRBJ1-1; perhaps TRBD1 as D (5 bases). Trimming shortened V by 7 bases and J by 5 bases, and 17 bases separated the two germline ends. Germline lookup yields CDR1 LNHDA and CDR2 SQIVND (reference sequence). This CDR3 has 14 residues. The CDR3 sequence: CASTPKAGRTEAFF. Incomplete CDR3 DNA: TGTGCCAGTACCCCCAAGGCAGGGAGGACTGAA.

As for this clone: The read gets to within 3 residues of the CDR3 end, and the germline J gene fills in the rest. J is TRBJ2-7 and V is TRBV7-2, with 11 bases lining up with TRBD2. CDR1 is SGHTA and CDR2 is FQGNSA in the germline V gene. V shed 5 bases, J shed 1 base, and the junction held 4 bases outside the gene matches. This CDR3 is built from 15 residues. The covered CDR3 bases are TGTGCCAGCAGCGCTAGCGGGGGGAGGTCCTACGAG. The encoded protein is CASSASGGRSYE. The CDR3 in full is CASSASGGRSYEQYF. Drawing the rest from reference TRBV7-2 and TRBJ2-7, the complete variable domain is GAGVSQSPSNKVTEKGKDVELRCDPISGHTALYWYRQSLGQGLEFLIYFQGNSAPDKSGLPSDRFSAERTGGSVSTLTIQRTQQEDSAVYLCASSASGGRSYEQYFGPGTRLTVT.

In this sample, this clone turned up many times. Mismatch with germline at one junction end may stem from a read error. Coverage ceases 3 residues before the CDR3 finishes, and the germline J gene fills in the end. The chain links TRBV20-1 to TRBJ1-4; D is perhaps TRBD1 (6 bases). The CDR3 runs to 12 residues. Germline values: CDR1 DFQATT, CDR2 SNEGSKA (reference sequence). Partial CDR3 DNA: TGCAGTGTTAGAAACACAGGGGAAAAA. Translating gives CSVRNTGEK. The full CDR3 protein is CSVRNTGEKLFF.

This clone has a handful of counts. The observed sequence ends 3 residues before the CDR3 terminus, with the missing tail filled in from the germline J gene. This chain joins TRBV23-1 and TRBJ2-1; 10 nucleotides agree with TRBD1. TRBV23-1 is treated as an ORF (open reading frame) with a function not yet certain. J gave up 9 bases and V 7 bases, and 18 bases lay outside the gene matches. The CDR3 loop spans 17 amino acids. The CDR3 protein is CASNFASGRQGAGEQFF. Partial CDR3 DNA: TGCGCCAGCAACTTCGCATCGGGTAGACAGGGGGCGGGTGAG.

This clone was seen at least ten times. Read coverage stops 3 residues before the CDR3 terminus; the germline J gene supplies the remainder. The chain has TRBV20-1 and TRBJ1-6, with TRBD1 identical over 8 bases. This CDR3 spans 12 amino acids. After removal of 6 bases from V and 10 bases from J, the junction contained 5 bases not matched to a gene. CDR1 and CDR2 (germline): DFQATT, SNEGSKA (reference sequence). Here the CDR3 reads CSAQTGDSPLHF. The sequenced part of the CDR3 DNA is TGCAGTGCCCAGACAGGGGACTCACCC.

The CDR3 DNA, read in part, is TGTGCCAGCAGTGAAGCGGAAATTTTGGGACAGGGCCCCTACGAG. As protein: CASSEAEILGQGPYE. The whole CDR3 is CASSEAEILGQGPYEQYF. V and J are TRBV2 and TRBJ2-7; 9 bases agree with TRBD1. The missing CDR3 end, 3 residues past where the read stops, is filled in from the germline J gene. The junction had 11 bases not matched to a gene; V was cut back by 0 bases and J by 2 bases. This CDR3 spans 18 amino acids. The V gene's germline CDR1 is SNHLY and CDR2 FYNNEI. Drawing the rest from reference TRBV2 and TRBJ2-7, the complete variable domain is EPEVTQTPSHQVTQMGQEVILRCVPISNHLYFYWYRQILGQKVEFLVSFYNNEISEKSEIFDDQFSVERPDGSNFTLKIRSTKLEDSAMYFCASSEAEILGQGPYEQYFGPGTRLTVT.

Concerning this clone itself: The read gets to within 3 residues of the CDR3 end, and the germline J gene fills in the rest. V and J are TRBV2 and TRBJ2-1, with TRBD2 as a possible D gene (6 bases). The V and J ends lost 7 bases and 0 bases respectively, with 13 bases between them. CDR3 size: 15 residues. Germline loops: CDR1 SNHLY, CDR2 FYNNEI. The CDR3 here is CASTEGLYSYNEQFF. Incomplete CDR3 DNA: TGTGCCAGCACTGAGGGACTTTACTCCTACAATGAG.

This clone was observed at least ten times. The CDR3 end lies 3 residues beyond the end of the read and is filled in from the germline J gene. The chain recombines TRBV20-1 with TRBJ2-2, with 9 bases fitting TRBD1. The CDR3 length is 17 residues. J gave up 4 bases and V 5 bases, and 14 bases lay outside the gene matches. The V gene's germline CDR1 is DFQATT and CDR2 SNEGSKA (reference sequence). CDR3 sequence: CSAETLGQGSSTGELFF. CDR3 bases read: TGCAGTGCTGAGACTCTGGGACAGGGAAGTAGCACCGGGGAG.

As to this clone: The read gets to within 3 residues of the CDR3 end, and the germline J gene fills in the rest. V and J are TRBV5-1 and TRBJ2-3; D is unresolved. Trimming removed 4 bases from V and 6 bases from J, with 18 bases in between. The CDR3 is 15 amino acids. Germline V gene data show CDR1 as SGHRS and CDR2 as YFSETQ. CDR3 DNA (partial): TGCGCCAGCAGCCCAGGTGCCTACTCGGCGGATACG. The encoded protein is CASSPGAYSADT. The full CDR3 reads CASSPGAYSADTQYF.

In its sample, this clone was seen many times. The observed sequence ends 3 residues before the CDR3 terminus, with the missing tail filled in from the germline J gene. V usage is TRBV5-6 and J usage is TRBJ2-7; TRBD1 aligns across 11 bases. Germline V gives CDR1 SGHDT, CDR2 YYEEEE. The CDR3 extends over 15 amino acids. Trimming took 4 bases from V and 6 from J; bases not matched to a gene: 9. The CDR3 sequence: CASSGRDRGVGEQYF. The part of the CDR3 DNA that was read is TGTGCCAGCAGCGGGCGGGACAGGGGGGTCGGCGAG.

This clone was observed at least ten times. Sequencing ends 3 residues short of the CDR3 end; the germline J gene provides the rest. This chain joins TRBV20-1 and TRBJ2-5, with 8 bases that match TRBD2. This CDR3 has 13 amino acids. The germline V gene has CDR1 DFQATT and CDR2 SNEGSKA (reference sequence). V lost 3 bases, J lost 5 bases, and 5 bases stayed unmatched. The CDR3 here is CSARTGGLETQYF. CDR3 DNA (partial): TGCAGTGCTAGGACGGGGGGGCTGGAGACC.

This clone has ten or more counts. CDR3 region: CASSEGDRGRGGYTF. The sequenced CDR3 bases are TGTGCCAGCAGTGAAGGGGACAGGGGCCGAGGGGGC. The rearrangement uses TRBV6-4 and TRBJ1-2; 10 bases match TRBD1. Read coverage stops 3 residues before the CDR3 terminus; the germline J gene supplies the remainder. Germline CDR1 reads MRHNA; CDR2 reads SNTAGT. The CDR3 totals 15 residues.

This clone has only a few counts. CDR3 DNA (partial): TGTGCCAGCAGCCCTCAGGGGGCGTCCTACAATGAG. It yields the protein CASSPQGASYNE. The full CDR3 is CASSPQGASYNEQFF. The chain joins TRBV7-9 to TRBJ2-1, with TRBD1 matching over 8 bases. The CDR3 end lies 3 residues beyond the end of the read and is filled in from the germline J gene. CDR3 length: 15 amino acids. J was trimmed by 1 base and V by 5 bases; bases with no gene match: 4. CDR1 and CDR2 (germline): SEHNR, FQNEAQ (reference sequence).